This T cell receptor beta chain was recovered during a study of blood T cell repertoires in COVID-19. In the study overall: T cells, B-cell-depleted T cells, or PBMCs supplied cDNA or gDNA.

As handled by the study authors: Reference gene primer amplification gave nucleated cell count estimates. TCRdb's copy holds only in-frame clones and misses some; the assay was immunoSEQ multiplex PCR. From that table come the V and J calls and clone size; the DNA was used to work out D and trimming. The table records around 140,000 clones, more than 60% of them present only once. The CDR3 is made up of 12 amino acids. Germline lookup yields CDR1 LNHDA and CDR2 SQIVND (reference sequence). Unmatched junction bases numbered 2, after V lost 6 bases and J lost 6 bases. What was sequenced was peripheral blood. The chain employs TRBV19 and TRBJ1-2; 9 bases are a match to TRBD1. This receptor was obtained from an older woman with acute or convalescent COVID-19. Here the CDR3 reads CASRRTGDGYTF. CDR3 DNA sequence: TGTGCCAGTAGAAGGACAGGGGATGGCTACACCTTC.